The rows below give T cell receptor beta chains drawn from one sample of a study of blood T cell repertoires in COVID-19. Method: immunoSEQ multiplex PCR; TCRdb's copy keeps in-frame clones and lacks some. Here the sample spans fewer than 350,000 clones, around 88% being singletons. Material: peripheral blood. These TCRs come from a woman under 40 with COVID-19, enrolled during active disease. CDR3s leave out the opening cysteine and the closing phenylalanine or tryptophan.

TRBV7-6	TRBJ1-4	14	ASSLGGQGVNEKLF
TRBV7-3	TRBJ2-3	12	ASSRPGVTDTQY
TRBV6-6	TRBJ1-4	11	ASKKGGNEKLF
TRBV5-4	TRBJ2-2	15	ASSPLGGVANTGELF
TRBV4-1	TRBJ1-1	16	ASSQGRQGQKKNTEAF
TRBV7-2	TRBJ2-2	15	ASSLGRGTSVAGELF
TRBV3-1/TRBV3-2	TRBJ2-7	18	ASSQDVALVAGDLSYEQY
TRBV4-1	TRBJ1-4	17	ASSQAGGRVIRTNEKLF
TRBV6-5	TRBJ2-1	11	ASSYKLTREQF
TRBV27	TRBJ1-6	11	ASSIQANSPLH
TRBV6-5	TRBJ1-2	10	ASSPTVVGYT
TRBV2	TRBJ2-4	14	ASSDWAGPPKNIQY
TRBV19	TRBJ1-2	12	ASQEGTANYGYT
TRBV10-3	TRBJ1-4	10	AISDDREKLF
TRBV6-5	TRBJ2-1	10	ASRRSINEQF
TRBV7-8	TRBJ1-1	10	ASSRRQGEAF
TRBV7-2	TRBJ2-7	11	ASSNVRGARQY
TRBV20-1	TRBJ1-1	12	SASTGQGNYEAF
TRBV3-1/TRBV3-2	TRBJ2-2	14	ASSQALVAVAGELF
TRBV18	TRBJ1-6	14	ASSPGQGAYNSPLH
TRBV5-6	TRBJ1-2	11	ASSIRGNYGYT
TRBV5-1	TRBJ1-1	13	ASSQSTGGDTEAF
TRBV19	TRBJ2-1	12	ASSMTSGVNEQF
TRBV9	TRBJ2-2	14	ASSPRQGSLAGELF
TRBV7-9	TRBJ1-1	10	ASSPGSREAF
TRBV27	TRBJ2-3	12	ASTSTGYTDTQY
TRBV6-5	TRBJ1-1	11	ASIRTGGTEAF
TRBV9	TRBJ1-5	13	ASSPTEGKSDPQH
TRBV6-5	TRBJ1-6	11	ASYTGDNSPLH
TRBV2	TRBJ2-2	14	ASRRAAVPNTGELF
TRBV9	TRBJ1-6	13	ASSVEGHPNSPLH
TRBV5-1	TRBJ2-5	17	ASSLAGRGRWAAKETQY
TRBV18	TRBJ2-5	12	ASSPPELQETQY
TRBV5-1	TRBJ2-6	15	ASSLDYRVRGANVLT
TRBV4-2	TRBJ2-7	13	ASSQGMDNTYEQY
TRBV6-5	TRBJ1-2	13	ASRRERDRGRGYT
TRBV6-2/TRBV6-3	TRBJ2-4	13	ASTPTGGRVNIQY
TRBV7-9	TRBJ2-4	12	ASSPRDSLNIQY
TRBV2	TRBJ2-2	16	ASSTQGTLGRGTGELF
TRBV4-3	TRBJ1-1	13	ASSQDDRMNTEAF
TRBV29-1	TRBJ2-2	10	SATGWTGELF